Below, one T cell receptor beta chain is given with its context. The repertoire was sequenced with immunoSEQ multiplex PCR; TCRdb's copy has only in-frame clones and lacks some. The data contain some 200,000 clones, over 70% of them singletons. This record comes from a study of blood T cell repertoires in COVID-19. Study-level information: Nucleic acid was either cDNA or gDNA, and it came from T cells, B-cell-depleted T cells, or PBMCs.

CDR1 and CDR2 from the germline V gene are SNHLY and FYNNEI. The CDR3 runs 15 residues. V shed 6 bases, J shed 1 base, and the junction held 7 bases outside the gene matches. The chain joins TRBV2 to TRBJ2-3; 7 nucleotides match TRBD1. The sequence was obtained from a woman in her seventies with acute or convalescent COVID-19. Sample: peripheral blood. Written as DNA, the CDR3 is TGTGCCAGCAGAAGATTAGGGGGCGGCACAGATACGCAGTATTTT. It is translated as CASRRLGGGTDTQYF. The variable domain in full, with the rest retrieved from reference TRBV2 and TRBJ2-3, is EPEVTQTPSHQVTQMGQEVILRCVPISNHLYFYWYRQILGQKVEFLVSFYNNEISEKSEIFDDQFSVERPDGSNFTLKIRSTKLEDSAMYFCASRRLGGGTDTQYFGPGTRLTVL.